The 13 T cell receptor beta chains in this list originate from one sample, sequenced in a study of cytomegalovirus exposure and HLA in healthy donors. The PCR ran on 60 Vbeta and 13 Jbeta primers. Measured with immunoSEQ multiplex PCR; TCRdb has only the in-frame clones, and not every one. This table has 130,000 to 150,000 clones, around 79% appearing once. The sequenced sample consisted of PBMCs. The receptors stem from a young man in good health and CMV-seronegative.

This chain links TRBV7-2 with TRBJ2-5; D gene unclear. The V and J ends lost 1 base and 1 base respectively, with 7 bases between them. Germline CDR1 and CDR2: SGHTA and FQGNSA. The CDR3 totals 14 residues. CDR3 region: CASSLVASQETQYF. The CDR3 DNA follows: TGTGCCAGCAGCTTAGTTGCCAGCCAAGAGACCCAGTACTTC.

The V and J genes are TRBV7-3 and TRBJ1-1; no clear D gene. The CDR3 sequence is 13 residues long. The germline gives CDR1 SGHTA, CDR2 FQGTGA. The V and J ends lost 7 bases and 5 bases respectively, with 14 bases between them. CDR3 sequence reads: CASTLREGTEAFF. In DNA, the CDR3 is TGTGCCAGCACCCTGCGGGAGGGAACTGAAGCTTTCTTT.

This chain joins TRBV4-1 and TRBJ2-7; 9 bases are shared with TRBD1. CDR3 length: 15 residues. V lost 2 bases to trimming and J lost 0 bases; unmatched junction nucleotides: 2. CDR1 is MGHRA and CDR2 is YSYEKL in the germline V gene. The CDR3 DNA sequence: TGCGCCAGCAGCCAAACAGGGGGCAGCTCCTACGAGCAGTACTTC. This gives the protein CASSQTGGSSYEQYF.

The V and J genes are TRBV4-1 and TRBJ1-2; unclear D gene. The CDR3 sequence is 15 residues long. Trimming left V 1 base short and J 0 bases short, with 9 bases between. Germline values: CDR1 MGHRA, CDR2 YSYEKL. The CDR3 is CASSQGGRSNYGYTF. CDR3 in DNA: TGCGCCAGCAGCCAAGGAGGAAGATCTAACTATGGCTACACCTTC.

The genes are TRBV5-1 and TRBJ2-7, with 7 bases lining up with TRBD2. Germline values: CDR1 SGHRS, CDR2 YFSETQ. V lost 5 bases and J lost 2; bases outside the gene matches: 4. This CDR3 has 13 residues. CDR3 nucleotide sequence: TGCGCCAGCAGGGGGGGGGACCCCTACGAGCAGTACTTC. Encoded protein: CASRGGDPYEQYF.

As regards this clone: Sequence at one end of the junction differs from germline and may be a read error. Here the CDR3 DNA reads TGTTCCAGCAGCTCGGGACAGGGGACTTTCTCTGGGGCCAACGTCCTGACTTTC. As protein: CSSSSGQGTFSGANVLTF. The chain combines TRBV7-9 with TRBJ2-6; TRBD1 matches 10 bases. This CDR3 comprises 18 residues. CDR1 SEHNR and CDR2 FQNEAQ come from the germline V gene (reference sequence). Supplemented by reference TRBV7-9 and TRBJ2-6, the full variable domain reads DTGVSQNPRHKITKRGQNVTFRCDPISEHNRLYWYRQTLGQGPEFLTYFQNEAQLEKSRLLSDRFSAERPKGSFSTLEIQRTEQGDSAMYLCSSSSGQGTFSGANVLTFGAGSRLTVL.

The rearrangement uses TRBV7-6 and TRBJ2-1, with 7 bases that match TRBD2. V was clipped by 5 bases and J by 5 bases; unmatched bases: 9. CDR3 length: 15 residues. Germline V CDR1 and CDR2: SGHVS, FNYEAQ. CDR3 region: CASSLSGAEDNEQFF. The CDR3 region has the DNA TGTGCCAGCAGCCTGAGCGGGGCAGAAGACAATGAGCAGTTCTTC.

The rearrangement links TRBV5-4 to TRBJ1-1; D perhaps matches TRBD1 (5 bases). V dropped 4 bases and J dropped 0 bases, with 13 bases sitting between them. The germline gives CDR1 SGHNT, CDR2 YYREEE (reference sequence). The CDR3 totals 15 residues. For the CDR3, the DNA is TGTGCCAGCAGCCGCGGTACAGGCCTGAACACTGAAGCTTTCTTT. This encodes CASSRGTGLNTEAFF.

V is TRBV5-4 and J is TRBJ1-2, with a possible D match to TRBD1 (5 bases). CDR1 is SGHNT, CDR2 YYREEE, per germline (reference sequence). The length of the CDR3 is 14 residues. Between the trimmed V and J ends, which lost 3 bases and 7 bases, there was a span of 16 bases. CDR3 sequence (DNA): TGTGCCAGCAGCTCGGGCAGGGTGGGAGGTGGCTACACCTTC. This gives the protein CASSSGRVGGGYTF.

The chain links TRBV4-2 to TRBJ2-1; 14 positions agree with TRBD2. This CDR3 comprises 17 residues. In germline, CDR1 is LGHNA, CDR2 YNFKEQ. Unmatched junction bases numbered 9, after V lost 3 bases and J lost 8 bases. The CDR3 DNA sequence: TGTGCCAGCAGCCAGACTAGCGGGGGGGCTCCCGACGATGAGCAGTTCTTC. As protein: CASSQTSGGAPDDEQFF.

This clone was seen a few times. The rearrangement links TRBV5-4 to TRBJ2-7; TRBD2 is a possible D gene (5 bases). Looked up from germline, CDR1 is SGHNT and CDR2 is YYREEE (reference sequence). The V and J ends lost 0 bases and 6 bases respectively, with 13 bases between them. There are 14 residues in the CDR3. CDR3 protein: CASSLARGSPEQYF. CDR3 DNA sequence: TGTGCCAGCAGCTTGGCGAGAGGGAGCCCCGAGCAGTACTTC.

V gene TRBV7-9 combines with J gene TRBJ1-2; 9 bases line up with TRBD1. The germline CDR1 and CDR2 sequences are SEHNR and FQNEAQ (reference sequence). CDR3 size: 15 residues. The trim removed 5 bases at V and 2 bases at J, leaving 6 bases unmatched. As DNA, the CDR3 is TGTGCCAGCAGCATATCCGGGACAGGGAACTATGGCTACACCTTC. It encodes CASSISGTGNYGYTF.

This chain links TRBV19 with TRBJ1-5, with 9 bases fitting TRBD1. Unmatched junction bases numbered 5, after V lost 5 bases and J lost 6 bases. CDR1 LNHDA and CDR2 SQIVND come from the germline V gene (reference sequence). CDR3 length: 14 residues. The CDR3 DNA is TGTGCCAGTAGTCCGACAGGGGGGCTTCAGCCCCAGCATTTT. Translated: CASSPTGGLQPQHF. Combining the CDR3 with reference TRBV19 and TRBJ1-5 gives the whole variable domain DGGITQSPKYLFRKEGQNVTLSCEQNLNHDAMYWYRQDPGQGLRLIYYSQIVNDFQKGDIAEGYSVSREKKESFPLTVTSAQKNPTAFYLCASSPTGGLQPQHFGDGTRLSIL.